A selection of T cell receptor beta chains follows, all from one sample in a study of cytomegalovirus exposure and HLA in healthy donors. The table came from immunoSEQ multiplex PCR; TCRdb's copy has only in-frame clones and leaves some out. This repertoire shows approximately 110,000 clones, approximately 78% found once; its top ten account for roughly 8.2%. What was sequenced was PBMCs. These receptors originate from a woman aged 40 to 50 in good health and CMV-seropositive. The CDR3 runs from the conserved cysteine through the conserved F or W. Fields, in order: D gene, V gene, J gene, clone size, CDR3 protein, CDR3 DNA. A D gene is named only where the DNA matches it firmly. Part of the rows lack a size; the others show once, few, many or a class for expanded clones.

-	TRBV6-5	TRBJ1-4	-	CASSHGQSSNEKLFF	TGTGCCAGCAGCCACGGACAGTCGAGCAATGAAAAACTGTTTTTT
-	TRBV6-5	TRBJ1-5	-	CASSSQAWGQPQHF	TGTGCCAGCAGTTCACAGGCTTGGGGTCAGCCCCAGCATTTT
-	TRBV29-1	TRBJ1-5	few	CSVSSARDQPQHF	TGCAGCGTCAGCAGTGCTCGGGATCAGCCCCAGCATTTT
TRBD2	TRBV2	TRBJ2-1	-	CASTGLAGGLGAHEQFF	TGTGCCAGCACTGGACTAGCGGGGGGTCTGGGGGCGCATGAGCAGTTCTTC
-	TRBV5-1	TRBJ1-1	-	CASSPRGGYLGTEAFF	TGCGCCAGCAGCCCCCGGGGGGGATATTTGGGCACTGAAGCTTTCTTT
TRBD1	TRBV2	TRBJ1-6	-	CASSEERPGTGSSPLHF	TGTGCCAGCAGTGAGGAAAGGCCCGGGACAGGTAGTTCACCCCTCCACTTT
TRBD1	TRBV4-2	TRBJ1-6	few	CASSQGQATSPLHF	TGTGCCAGCAGCCAGGGACAGGCCACCTCACCCCTCCACTTT
TRBD1	TRBV29-1	TRBJ1-1	-	CSVSRGYTEAFF	TGCAGCGTCTCCAGGGGGTACACTGAAGCTTTCTTT
-	TRBV7-9	TRBJ1-1	-	CASSQETAAEAFF	TGTGCCAGCAGCCAAGAGACAGCCGCGGAAGCTTTCTTT
-	TRBV6-5	TRBJ1-5	-	CASSYREGVQPQHF	TGTGCCAGCAGTTACAGGGAAGGGGTTCAGCCCCAGCATTTT
-	TRBV6-5	TRBJ2-7	-	CASTRDSPGEQYF	TGTGCCAGCACCAGAGACAGTCCGGGCGAGCAGTACTTC
TRBD1	TRBV7-2	TRBJ2-1	-	CASSLAVLTGDEQFF	TGTGCCAGCAGCTTAGCGGTTTTAACAGGGGATGAGCAGTTCTTC
-	TRBV20-1	TRBJ2-5	-	CSARGAETQYF	TGCAGTGCTAGAGGGGCAGAGACCCAGTACTTC
TRBD1	TRBV7-8	TRBJ2-5	-	CASSLRRGDRAQGTQYF	TGTGCCAGCAGCTTACGGAGGGGGGACAGGGCCCAAGGGACCCAGTACTTC
TRBD1	TRBV4-3	TRBJ1-2	-	CASSQDRTGLYGYTF	TGCGCCAGCAGCCAAGACCGGACAGGACTCTATGGCTACACCTTC
-	TRBV4-1	TRBJ1-5	-	CASSQDVWASNQPQHF	TGCGCCAGCAGCCAAGATGTATGGGCTAGCAATCAGCCCCAGCATTTT